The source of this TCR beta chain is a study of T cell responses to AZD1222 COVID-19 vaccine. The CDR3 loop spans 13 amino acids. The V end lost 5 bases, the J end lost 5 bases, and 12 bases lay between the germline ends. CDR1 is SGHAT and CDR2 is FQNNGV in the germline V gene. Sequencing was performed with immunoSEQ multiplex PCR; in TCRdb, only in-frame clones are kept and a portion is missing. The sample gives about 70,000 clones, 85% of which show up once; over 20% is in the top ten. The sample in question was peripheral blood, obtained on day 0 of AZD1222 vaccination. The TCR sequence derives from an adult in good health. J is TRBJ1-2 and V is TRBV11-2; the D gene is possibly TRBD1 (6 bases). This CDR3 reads CASSEQGRYGYTF. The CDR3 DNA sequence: TGTGCCAGCAGCGAGCAGGGGAGATATGGCTACACCTTC.